Listed below are T cell receptor beta chains from one sample, sequenced in a study of T cell responses to AZD1222 COVID-19 vaccine. Libraries were prepared by immunoSEQ multiplex PCR; TCRdb keeps only in-frame clonotypes and omits some of them. The sample shows roughly 150,000 clones, approximately 90% of them seen only once. The sequencing here drew on peripheral blood, taken on day 0 of AZD1222 vaccination. The receptors come from an adult in good health. The CDR3 runs from the conserved cysteine through the conserved F or W. D genes are given only for firm matches.

D	V	J	CDR3	DNA
-	TRBV19	TRBJ2-7	CASSMLAGVGEQYF	TGTGCCAGTAGTATGCTGGCAGGGGTGGGGGAGCAGTACTTC
-	TRBV4-1	TRBJ2-7	CASSQEDGYEQYF	TGCGCCAGCAGCCAGGAGGATGGGTACGAGCAGTACTTC
-	TRBV27	TRBJ2-1	CASSWWFF	TGTGCCAGCAGTTGGTGGTTCTTC
TRBD1	TRBV10-3	TRBJ1-3	CAISRDRVPIYF	TGTGCCATCAGTCGTGACAGGGTACCCATATATTTT
-	TRBV10-3	TRBJ2-1	CAIGRLDNEQFF	TGTGCCATCGGCCGGTTAGACAATGAGCAGTTCTTC
-	TRBV19	TRBJ2-7	CAAGCVKSSYEQYF	TGTGCCGCAGGGTGTGTCAAAAGCTCCTACGAGCAGTACTTC
-	TRBV6-5	TRBJ2-1	CASSIEGEQFF	TGTGCCAGCAGTATAGAGGGTGAGCAGTTCTTC
-	TRBV19	TRBJ2-1	CASSTILPRRGQSYNEQFF	TGTGCCAGTAGTACAATCTTGCCCCGGCGGGGGCAATCCTACAATGAGCAGTTCTTC
-	TRBV6-2/TRBV6-3	TRBJ2-7	CASSPGTGKLAGGPRSYEQYF	TGTGCCAGCAGTCCCGGGACAGGGAAGTTAGCGGGAGGACCCAGATCTTACGAGCAGTACTTC
TRBD2	TRBV7-2	TRBJ2-1	CASQGLAAANEQFF	TGTGCCAGCCAGGGACTAGCGGCAGCCAATGAGCAGTTCTTC
TRBD2	TRBV3-1/TRBV3-2	TRBJ2-3	CASSQARLAGRADTQYF	TGTGCCAGCAGCCAAGCACGGCTAGCGGGAAGGGCAGATACGCAGTATTTT
-	TRBV6-5	TRBJ1-1	CASSATGTNTEAFF	TGTGCCAGCAGCGCGACAGGAACTAACACTGAAGCTTTCTTT
TRBD1	TRBV7-9	TRBJ1-4	CASSRKGGAGEKLFF	TGTGCCAGCAGCAGGAAAGGGGGCGCGGGTGAAAAACTGTTTTTT
-	TRBV7-3	TRBJ2-6	CASSALGQFSGANVLTF	TGTGCCAGCAGCGCACTGGGCCAATTCTCTGGGGCCAACGTCCTGACTTTC
-	TRBV27	TRBJ2-6	CASSKGLSGANVLTF	TGTGCCAGCAGTAAGGGTCTCTCTGGGGCCAACGTCCTGACTTTC